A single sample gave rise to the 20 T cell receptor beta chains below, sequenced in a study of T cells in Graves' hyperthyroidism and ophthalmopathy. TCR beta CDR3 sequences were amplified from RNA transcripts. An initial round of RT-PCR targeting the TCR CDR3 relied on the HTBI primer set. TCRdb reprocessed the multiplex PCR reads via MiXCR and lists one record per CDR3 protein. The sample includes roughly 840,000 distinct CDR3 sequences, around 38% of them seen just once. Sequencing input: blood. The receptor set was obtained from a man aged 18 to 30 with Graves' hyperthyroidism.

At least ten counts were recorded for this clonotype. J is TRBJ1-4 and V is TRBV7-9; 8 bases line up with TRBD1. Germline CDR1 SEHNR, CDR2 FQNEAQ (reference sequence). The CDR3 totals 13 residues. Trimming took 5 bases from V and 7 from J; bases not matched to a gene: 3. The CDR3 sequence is CASSPGGGEKLFF. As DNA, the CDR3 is TGTGCCAGCAGCCCAGGGGGCGGTGAAAAACTGTTTTTT.

CDR3 in amino acids: CASRSTGIQPQHF. The CDR3 DNA sequence: TGTGCCAGCAGGTCGACAGGGATTCAGCCCCAGCATTTT. The chain is built from TRBV9 and TRBJ1-5; 7 positions match TRBD1. J lost 6 bases, V lost 5 bases, and 5 bases had no gene match. The CDR3 has 13 residues. The germline V gene encodes CDR1 SGDLS and CDR2 YYNGEE.

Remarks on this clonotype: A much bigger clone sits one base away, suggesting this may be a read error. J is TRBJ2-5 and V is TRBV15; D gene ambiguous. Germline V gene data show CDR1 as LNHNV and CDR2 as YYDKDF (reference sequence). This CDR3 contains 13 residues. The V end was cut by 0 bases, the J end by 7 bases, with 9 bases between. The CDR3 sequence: CATSRDGEGTQYF. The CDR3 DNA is TGTGCCACCAGCAGAGATGGGGAAGGGACCCAGTACTTC.

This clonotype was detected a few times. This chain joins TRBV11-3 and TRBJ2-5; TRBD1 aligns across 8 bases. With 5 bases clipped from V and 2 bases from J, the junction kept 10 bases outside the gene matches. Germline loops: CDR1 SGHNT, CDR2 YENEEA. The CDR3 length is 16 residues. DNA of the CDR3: TGTGCCAGCAGCCTGGGGACAGGCATCTTTCAAGAGACCCAGTACTTC. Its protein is CASSLGTGIFQETQYF.

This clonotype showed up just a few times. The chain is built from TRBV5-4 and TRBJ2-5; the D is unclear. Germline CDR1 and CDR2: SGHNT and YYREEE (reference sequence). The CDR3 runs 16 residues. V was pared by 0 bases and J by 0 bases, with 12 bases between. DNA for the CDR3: TGTGCCAGCAGCTTGGTGGTAGGTCCCGACCAAGAGACCCAGTACTTC. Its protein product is CASSLVVGPDQETQYF.

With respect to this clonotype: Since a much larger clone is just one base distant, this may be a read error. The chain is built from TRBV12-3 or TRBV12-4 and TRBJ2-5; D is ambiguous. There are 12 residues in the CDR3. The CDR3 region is CTSRYYAETQYF. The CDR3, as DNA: TGTACCAGCCGCTACTACGCGGAGACCCAGTACTTC.

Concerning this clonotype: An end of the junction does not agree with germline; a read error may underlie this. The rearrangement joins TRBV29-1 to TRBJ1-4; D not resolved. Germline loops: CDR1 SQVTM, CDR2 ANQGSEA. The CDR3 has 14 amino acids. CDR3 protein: CANSQDQERQKLFF. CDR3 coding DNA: TGTGCCAACAGCCAAGATCAGGAAAGGCAAAAACTGTTTTTT.

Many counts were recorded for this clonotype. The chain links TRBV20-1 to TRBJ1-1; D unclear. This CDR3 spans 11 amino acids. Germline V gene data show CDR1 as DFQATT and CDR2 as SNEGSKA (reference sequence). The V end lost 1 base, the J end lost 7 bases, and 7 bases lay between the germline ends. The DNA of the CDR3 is TGCAGTGCTAGAGTACAACTTGAAGCTTTCTTT. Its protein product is CSARVQLEAFF.

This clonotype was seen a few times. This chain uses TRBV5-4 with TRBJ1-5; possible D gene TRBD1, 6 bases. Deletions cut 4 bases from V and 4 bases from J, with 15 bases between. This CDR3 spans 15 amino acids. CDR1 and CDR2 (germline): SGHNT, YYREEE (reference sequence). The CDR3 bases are TGTGCCAGCAGCCTTCAGGGGATCGGGAATCAGCCCCAGCATTTT. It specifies CASSLQGIGNQPQHF.

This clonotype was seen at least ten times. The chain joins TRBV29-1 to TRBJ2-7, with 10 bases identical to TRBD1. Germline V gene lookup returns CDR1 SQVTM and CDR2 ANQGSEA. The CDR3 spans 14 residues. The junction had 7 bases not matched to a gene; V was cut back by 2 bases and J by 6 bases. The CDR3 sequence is CSVELGTGVAEQYF. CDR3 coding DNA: TGCAGCGTTGAATTGGGGACAGGGGTGGCCGAGCAGTACTTC.

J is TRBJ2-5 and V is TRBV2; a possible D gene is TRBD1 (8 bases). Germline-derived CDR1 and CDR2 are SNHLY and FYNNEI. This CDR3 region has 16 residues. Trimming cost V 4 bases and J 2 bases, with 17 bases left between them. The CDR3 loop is CASSAGLGQGQETQYF. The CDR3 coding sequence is TGTGCCAGCAGTGCAGGACTAGGACAGGGTCAAGAGACCCAGTACTTC.

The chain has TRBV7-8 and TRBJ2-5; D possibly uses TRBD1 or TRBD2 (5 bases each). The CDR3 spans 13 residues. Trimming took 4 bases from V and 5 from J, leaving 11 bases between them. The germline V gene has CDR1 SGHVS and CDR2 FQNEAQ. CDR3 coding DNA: TGTGCCAGCAGCTACGAGGGGTACGAGACCCAGTACTTC. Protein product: CASSYEGYETQYF.

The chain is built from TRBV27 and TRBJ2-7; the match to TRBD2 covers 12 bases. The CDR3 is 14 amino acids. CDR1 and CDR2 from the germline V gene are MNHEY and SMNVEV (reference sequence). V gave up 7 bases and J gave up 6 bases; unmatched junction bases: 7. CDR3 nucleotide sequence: TGTGCCAGCACCCCGACTAGCGGGAGCCCCGAGCAGTACTTC. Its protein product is CASTPTSGSPEQYF.

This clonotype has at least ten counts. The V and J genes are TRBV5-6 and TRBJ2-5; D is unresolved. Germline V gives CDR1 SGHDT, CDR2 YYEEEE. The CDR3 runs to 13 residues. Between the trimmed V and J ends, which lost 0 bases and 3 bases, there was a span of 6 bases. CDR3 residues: CASSLEQKETQYF. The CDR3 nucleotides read TGTGCCAGCAGCTTGGAACAGAAAGAGACCCAGTACTTC.

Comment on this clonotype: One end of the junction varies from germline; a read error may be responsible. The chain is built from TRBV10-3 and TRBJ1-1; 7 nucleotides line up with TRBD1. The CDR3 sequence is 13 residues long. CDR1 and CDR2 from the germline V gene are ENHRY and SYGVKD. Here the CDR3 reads CASSYSTGREAFF. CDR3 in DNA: TGTGCCAGCAGTTACTCGACAGGGCGGGAAGCTTTCTTT.

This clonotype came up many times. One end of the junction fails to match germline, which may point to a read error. CDR3 nucleotide sequence: TGTGCCAGCAGTCTCGGGACAGGGTTGAACACTGAAGCTTTCTTT. The encoded protein is CASSLGTGLNTEAFF. J is TRBJ1-1 and V is TRBV5-1; 9 bases map to TRBD1. The CDR3 covers 15 residues. The V gene's germline CDR1 is SGHRS and CDR2 YFSETQ.

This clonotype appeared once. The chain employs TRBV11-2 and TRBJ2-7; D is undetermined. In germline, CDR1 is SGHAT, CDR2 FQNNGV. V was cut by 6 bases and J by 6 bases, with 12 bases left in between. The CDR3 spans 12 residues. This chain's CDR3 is CASSFGLGEQYF. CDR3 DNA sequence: TGTGCCAGCAGTTTTGGGCTGGGCGAGCAGTACTTC.

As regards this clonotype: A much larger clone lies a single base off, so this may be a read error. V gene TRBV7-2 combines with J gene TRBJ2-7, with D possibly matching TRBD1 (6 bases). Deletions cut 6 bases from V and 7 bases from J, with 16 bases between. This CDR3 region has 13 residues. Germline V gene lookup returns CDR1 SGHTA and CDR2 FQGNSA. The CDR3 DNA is TGTGCCAGCAGTTCCTACAGGGAAGGTGAGCAGTACTTC. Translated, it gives CASSSYREGEQYF.

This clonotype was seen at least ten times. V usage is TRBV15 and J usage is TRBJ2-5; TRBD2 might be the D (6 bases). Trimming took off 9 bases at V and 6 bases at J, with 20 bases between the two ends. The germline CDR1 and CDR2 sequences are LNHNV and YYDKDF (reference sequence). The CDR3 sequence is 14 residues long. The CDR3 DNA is TGTGCCACGGGGGGACCCGGGAGTGTCAAGACCCAGTACTTC. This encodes CATGGPGSVKTQYF. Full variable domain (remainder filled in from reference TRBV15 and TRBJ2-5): DAMVIQNPRYQVTQFGKPVTLSCSQTLNHNVMYWYQQKSSQAPKLLFHYYDKDFNNEADTPDNFQSRRPNTSFCFLDIRSPGLGDTAMYLCATGGPGSVKTQYFGPGTRLLVL.

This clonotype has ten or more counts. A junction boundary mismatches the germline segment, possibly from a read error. CDR3 nucleotide sequence: TGTGCCAGCAGCCAAGAAGGGGACGAGCAGTACTTC. This sequence encodes CASSQEGDEQYF. This sequence joins TRBV4-1 and TRBJ2-7, with D maybe TRBD1 (5 bases). This CDR3 comprises 12 residues. Germline CDR1 and CDR2: MGHRA and YSYEKL.